The entry below gives a single T cell receptor beta chain sequence along with its context. PCR involved 60 Vbeta and 13 Jbeta primers. The method was immunoSEQ multiplex PCR; TCRdb's version includes in-frame clones alone and lacks a portion of them. The data show around 140,000 clones, roughly 77% seen once. The record originates from a study of cytomegalovirus exposure and HLA in healthy donors. Material: PBMCs. The sequence was obtained from a male donor in good health and CMV-seronegative.

CDR3 loop: CASSNLAGNSQGIQYF. DNA for the CDR3: TGTGCCAGCTCTAACCTCGCGGGGAATAGCCAGGGCATTCAGTACTTC. The rearrangement joins TRBV18 to TRBJ2-4; D perhaps matches TRBD2 (6 bases). CDR1 and CDR2 (germline): KGHSH, LQKENI. This CDR3 region has 16 residues. With 6 bases removed from V and 9 bases from J, the gap between germline ends came to 24 bases.